The subject of this entry is one T cell receptor beta chain. The protocol was immunoSEQ multiplex PCR, while the TCRdb copy is restricted to in-frame clones and leaves out a portion. The sample has around 1,000,000 clones, approximately 80% seen once; the top ten hold 0.7% to 0.95%. The data stem from a study of shared clonotypes between healthy human individuals. Germline V lookup: CDR1 SGHTA, CDR2 FQGTGA. V lost 1 base and J 1 base, leaving 4 bases between the germline ends. The CDR3 consists of 13 residues. Sequencing was done on a sample of memory CD4+ T cells from PBMCs. Subset: CD45RA-negative fraction. The chain links TRBV7-3 to TRBJ1-1; D is uncertain. This TCR derives from a man aged 18 to 29 in good health. Some clones in this sample may be carry-over from other donors' samples. DNA of the CDR3: TGTGCCAGCAGCTTAAACGAGAACACTGAAGCTTTCTTT. Its translation: CASSLNENTEAFF.